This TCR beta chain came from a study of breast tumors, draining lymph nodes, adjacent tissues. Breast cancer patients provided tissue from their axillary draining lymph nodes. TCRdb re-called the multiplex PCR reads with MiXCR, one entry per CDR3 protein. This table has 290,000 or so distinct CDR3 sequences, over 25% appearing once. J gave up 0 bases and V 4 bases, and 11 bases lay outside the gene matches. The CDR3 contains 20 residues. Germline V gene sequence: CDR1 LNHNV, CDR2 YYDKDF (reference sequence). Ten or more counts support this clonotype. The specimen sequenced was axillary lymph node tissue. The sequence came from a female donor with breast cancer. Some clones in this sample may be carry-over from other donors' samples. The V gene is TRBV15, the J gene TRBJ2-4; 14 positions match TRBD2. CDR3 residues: CATSTSGLAGGPVAKNIQYF. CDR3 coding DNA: TGTGCCACCAGCACCTCAGGACTAGCGGGAGGCCCAGTAGCCAAAAACATTCAGTACTTC.